This TCR beta chain was profiled in a study of blood T cell repertoires in COVID-19. J lost 4 bases, V lost 9 bases, and 3 bases had no gene match. This CDR3 is built from 15 residues. Germline V gives CDR1 KGHDR, CDR2 SFDVKD. Generated by immunoSEQ multiplex PCR, the TCRdb table keeps only in-frame clones and is missing some. The sample shows some 41,000 clones, about nine tenths of them seen only once. The rearrangement uses TRBV24-1 and TRBJ2-1; TRBD2 matches at 15 bases. The clonotype originates from a woman over 75 with active COVID-19. The sequencing sample was made of peripheral blood. The CDR3 region has the DNA TGTGCCACCTCCGGGACTAGCGGGGGGTACAATGAGCAGTTCTTC. Protein product: CATSGTSGGYNEQFF.